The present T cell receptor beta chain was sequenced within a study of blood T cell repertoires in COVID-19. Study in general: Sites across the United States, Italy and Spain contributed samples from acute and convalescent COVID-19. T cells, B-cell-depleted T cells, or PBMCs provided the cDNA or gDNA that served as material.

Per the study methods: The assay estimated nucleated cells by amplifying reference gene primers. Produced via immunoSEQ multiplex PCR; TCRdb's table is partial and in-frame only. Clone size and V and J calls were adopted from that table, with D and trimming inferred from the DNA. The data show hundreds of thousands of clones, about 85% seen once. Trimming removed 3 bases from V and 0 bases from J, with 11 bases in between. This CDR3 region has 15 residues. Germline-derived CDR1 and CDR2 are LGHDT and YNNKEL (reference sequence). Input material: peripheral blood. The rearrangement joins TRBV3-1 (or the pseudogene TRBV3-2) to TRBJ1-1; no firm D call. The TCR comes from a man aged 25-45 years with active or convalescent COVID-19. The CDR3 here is CASSHGPQMNTEAFF. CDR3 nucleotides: TGTGCCAGCAGCCATGGGCCCCAGATGAACACTGAAGCTTTCTTT.